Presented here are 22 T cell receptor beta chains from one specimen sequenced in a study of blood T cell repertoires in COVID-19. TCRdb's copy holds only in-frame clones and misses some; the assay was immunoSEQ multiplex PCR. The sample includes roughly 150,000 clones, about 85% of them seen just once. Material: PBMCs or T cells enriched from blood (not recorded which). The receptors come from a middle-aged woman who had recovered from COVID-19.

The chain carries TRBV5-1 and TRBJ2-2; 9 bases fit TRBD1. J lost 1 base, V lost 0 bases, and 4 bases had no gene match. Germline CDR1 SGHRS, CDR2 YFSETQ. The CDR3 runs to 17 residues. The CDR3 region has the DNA TGCGCCAGCAGCTTGGAACCGGGACAGGGGAACACCGGGGAGCTGTTTTTT. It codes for CASSLEPGQGNTGELFF.

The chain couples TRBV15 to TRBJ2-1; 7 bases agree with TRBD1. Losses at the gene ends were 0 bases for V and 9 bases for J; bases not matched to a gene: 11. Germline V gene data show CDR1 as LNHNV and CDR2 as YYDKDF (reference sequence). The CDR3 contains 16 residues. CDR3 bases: TGTGCCACCAGCAGAGATATTTTAGGGGGCAAGGGTGAGCAGTTCTTC. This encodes CATSRDILGGKGEQFF.

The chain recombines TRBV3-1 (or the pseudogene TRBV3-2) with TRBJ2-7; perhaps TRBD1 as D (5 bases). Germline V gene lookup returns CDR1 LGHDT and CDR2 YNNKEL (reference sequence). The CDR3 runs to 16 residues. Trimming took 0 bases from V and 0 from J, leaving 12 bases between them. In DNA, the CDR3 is TGTGCCAGCAGCCAAGAAAAGGGGTACCTCTCCTACGAGCAGTACTTC. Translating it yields CASSQEKGYLSYEQYF.

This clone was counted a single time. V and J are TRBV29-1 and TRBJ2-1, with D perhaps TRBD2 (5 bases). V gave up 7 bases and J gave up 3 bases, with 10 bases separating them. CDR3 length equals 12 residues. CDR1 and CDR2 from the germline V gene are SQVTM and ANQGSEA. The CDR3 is CSGRTGYNEQFF. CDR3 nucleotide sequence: TGCAGCGGGCGGACTGGCTACAATGAGCAGTTCTTC.

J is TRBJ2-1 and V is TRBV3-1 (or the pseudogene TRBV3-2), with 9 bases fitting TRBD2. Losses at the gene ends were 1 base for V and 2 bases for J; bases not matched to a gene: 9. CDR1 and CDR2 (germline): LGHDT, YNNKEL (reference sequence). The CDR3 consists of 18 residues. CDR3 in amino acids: CASSQGETSGGTYNEQFF. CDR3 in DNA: TGTGCCAGCAGCCAAGGGGAGACTAGCGGAGGAACCTACAATGAGCAGTTCTTC.

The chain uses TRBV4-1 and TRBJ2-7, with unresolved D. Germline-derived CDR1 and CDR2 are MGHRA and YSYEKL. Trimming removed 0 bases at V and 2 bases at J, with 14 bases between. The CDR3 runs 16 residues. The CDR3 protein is CASSQDRPPPAYEQYF. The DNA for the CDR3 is TGCGCCAGCAGCCAAGACAGGCCCCCCCCAGCCTACGAGCAGTACTTC.

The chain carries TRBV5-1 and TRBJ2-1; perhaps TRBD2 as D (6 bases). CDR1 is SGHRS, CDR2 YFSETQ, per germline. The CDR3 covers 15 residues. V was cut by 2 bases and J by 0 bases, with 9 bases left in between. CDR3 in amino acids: CASSFSGDSYNEQFF. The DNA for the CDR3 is TGCGCCAGCAGCTTTAGCGGAGACTCCTACAATGAGCAGTTCTTC.

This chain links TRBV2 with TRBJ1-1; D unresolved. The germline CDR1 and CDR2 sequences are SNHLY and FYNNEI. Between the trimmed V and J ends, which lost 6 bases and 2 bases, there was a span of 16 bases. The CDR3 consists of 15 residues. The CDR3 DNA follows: TGTGCCAGCAGCCCCCTTCGGGTACTTAACACTGAAGCTTTCTTT. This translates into CASSPLRVLNTEAFF.

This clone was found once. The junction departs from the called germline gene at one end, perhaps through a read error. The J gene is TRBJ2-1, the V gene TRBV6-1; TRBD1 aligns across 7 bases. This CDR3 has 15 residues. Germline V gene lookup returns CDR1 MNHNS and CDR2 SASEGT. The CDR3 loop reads CASSEGTVTYNEQFF. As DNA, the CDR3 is TGTGCCAGCAGCGAAGGGACAGTCACCTACAATGAGCAGTTCTTC.

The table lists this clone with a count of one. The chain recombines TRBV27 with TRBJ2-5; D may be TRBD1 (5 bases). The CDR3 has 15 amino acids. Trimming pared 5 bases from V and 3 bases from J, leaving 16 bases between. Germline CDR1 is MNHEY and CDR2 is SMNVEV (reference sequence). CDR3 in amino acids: CASSESQFREETQYF. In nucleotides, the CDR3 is TGTGCCAGCAGTGAAAGTCAATTCAGGGAAGAGACCCAGTACTTC.

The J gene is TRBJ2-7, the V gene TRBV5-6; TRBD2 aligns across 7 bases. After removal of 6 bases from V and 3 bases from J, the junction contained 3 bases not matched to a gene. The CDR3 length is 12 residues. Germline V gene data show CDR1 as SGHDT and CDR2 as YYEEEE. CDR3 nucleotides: TGTGCCAGCACAGGGAGGGGCTACGAGCAGTACTTC. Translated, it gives CASTGRGYEQYF.

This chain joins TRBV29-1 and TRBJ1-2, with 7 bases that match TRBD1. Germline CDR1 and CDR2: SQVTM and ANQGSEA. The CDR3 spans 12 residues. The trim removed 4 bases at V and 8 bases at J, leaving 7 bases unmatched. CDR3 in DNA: TGCAGCGTTGGGGAGACAGGGCGGGGCTACACCTTC. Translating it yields CSVGETGRGYTF.

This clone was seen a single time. CDR3 sequence reads: CASSTLTDNYGYTF. The CDR3 DNA sequence: TGTGCCAGCAGTACCCTAACAGATAACTATGGCTACACCTTC. The chain couples TRBV2 to TRBJ1-2, with D uncertain. Per germline, CDR1 SNHLY and CDR2 FYNNEI. V was clipped by 5 bases and J by 1 base, with 11 bases between them. The CDR3 loop spans 14 amino acids.

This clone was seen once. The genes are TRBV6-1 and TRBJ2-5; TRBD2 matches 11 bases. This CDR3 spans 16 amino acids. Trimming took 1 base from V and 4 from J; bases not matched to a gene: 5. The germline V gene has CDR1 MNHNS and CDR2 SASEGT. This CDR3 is CASSEVGLAGGETQYF. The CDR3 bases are TGTGCCAGCAGTGAAGTGGGGCTAGCGGGGGGAGAGACCCAGTACTTC.

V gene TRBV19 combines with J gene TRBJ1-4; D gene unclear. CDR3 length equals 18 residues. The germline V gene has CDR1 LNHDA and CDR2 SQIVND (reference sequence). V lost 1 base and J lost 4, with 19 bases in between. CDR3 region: CASSIGRINRVNNEKLFF. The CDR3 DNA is TGTGCCAGTAGTATAGGTCGGATAAACCGGGTCAATAATGAAAAACTGTTTTTT.

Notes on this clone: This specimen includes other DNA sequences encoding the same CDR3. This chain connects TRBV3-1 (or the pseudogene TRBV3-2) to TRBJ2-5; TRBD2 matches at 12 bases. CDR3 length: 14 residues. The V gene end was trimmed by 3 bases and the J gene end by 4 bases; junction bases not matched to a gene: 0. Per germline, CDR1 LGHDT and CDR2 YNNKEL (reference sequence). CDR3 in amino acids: CASSQTSGGETQYF. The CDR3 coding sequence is TGTGCCAGCAGCCAGACTAGCGGGGGAGAGACCCAGTACTTC.

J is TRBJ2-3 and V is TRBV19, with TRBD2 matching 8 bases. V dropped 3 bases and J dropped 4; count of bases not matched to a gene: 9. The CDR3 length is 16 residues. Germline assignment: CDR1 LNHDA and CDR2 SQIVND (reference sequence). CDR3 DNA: TGTGCCAGTAGTATTTCCATGACTAGCGACCCAGATACGCAGTATTTT. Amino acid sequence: CASSISMTSDPDTQYF.

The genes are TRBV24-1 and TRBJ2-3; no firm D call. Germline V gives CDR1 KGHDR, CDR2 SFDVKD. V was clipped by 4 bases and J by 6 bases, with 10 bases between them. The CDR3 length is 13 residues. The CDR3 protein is CATSERTADTQYF. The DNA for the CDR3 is TGTGCCACCAGTGAACGAACAGCTGATACGCAGTATTTT.

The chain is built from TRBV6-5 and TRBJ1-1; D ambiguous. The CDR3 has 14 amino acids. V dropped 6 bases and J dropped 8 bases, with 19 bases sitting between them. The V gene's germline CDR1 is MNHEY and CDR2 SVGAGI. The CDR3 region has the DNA TGTGCCAGCAGCAAGCTTGGGCCGGCCGAGGAAGCTTTCTTT. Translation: CASSKLGPAEEAFF.

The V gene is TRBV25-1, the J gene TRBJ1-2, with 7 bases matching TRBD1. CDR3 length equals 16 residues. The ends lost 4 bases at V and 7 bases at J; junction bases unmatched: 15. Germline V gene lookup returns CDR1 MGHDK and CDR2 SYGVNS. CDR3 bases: TGTGCCAGCAGTGTAAAAGGGGGCGCGGGTTTTGGTGGCTACACCTTC. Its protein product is CASSVKGGAGFGGYTF.

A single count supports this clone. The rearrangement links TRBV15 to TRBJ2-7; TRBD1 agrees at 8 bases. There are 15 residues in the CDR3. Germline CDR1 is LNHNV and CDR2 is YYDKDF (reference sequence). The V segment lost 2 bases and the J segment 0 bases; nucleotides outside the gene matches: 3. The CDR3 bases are TGTGCCACCAGCAGACAGGGGGCCAGCTCCTACGAGCAGTACTTC. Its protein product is CATSRQGASSYEQYF. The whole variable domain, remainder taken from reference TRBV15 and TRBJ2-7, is DAMVIQNPRYQVTQFGKPVTLSCSQTLNHNVMYWYQQKSSQAPKLLFHYYDKDFNNEADTPDNFQSRRPNTSFCFLDIRSPGLGDTAMYLCATSRQGASSYEQYFGPGTRLTVT.

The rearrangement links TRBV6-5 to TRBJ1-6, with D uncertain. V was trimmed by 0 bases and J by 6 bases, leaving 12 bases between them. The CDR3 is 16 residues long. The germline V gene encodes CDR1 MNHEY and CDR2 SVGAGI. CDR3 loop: CASSYSRRAPNSPLHF. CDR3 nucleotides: TGTGCCAGCAGTTACTCGAGGCGGGCCCCTAATTCACCCCTCCACTTT.